The rows below give T cell receptor beta chains drawn from one sample of a study of siplizumab effects on memory and regulatory T cells. Here immunoSEQ multiplex PCR was the method, and the copy in TCRdb shows in-frame clones only, minus some. The sample records some 100,000 clones, around 92% being singletons. What was sequenced was Tregs sorted from blood. These receptors were collected from a human donor in good health. The CDR3 runs from the conserved cysteine through the conserved F or W. A D gene is named only where the DNA matches it firmly. Clone size, where shown, is once, few, many, or a class for clones that have expanded.

d_gene: TRBD1; len: 15; v_gene: TRBV5-1; abundance: .; j_gene: TRBJ2-7; CDR3aa: CASSRRNRGNYEQYF; CDR3nt: TGCGCCAGCAGCCGGCGTAACAGGGGAAACTACGAGCAGTACTTC
d_gene: .; len: 15; v_gene: TRBV7-2; abundance: .; j_gene: TRBJ2-3; CDR3aa: CASSSSETRTDTQYF; CDR3nt: TGTGCCAGCAGCTCTAGCGAGACCCGCACAGATACGCAGTATTTT
d_gene: .; len: 15; v_gene: TRBV9; abundance: .; j_gene: TRBJ2-3; CDR3aa: CASSVVPVNRDTQYF; CDR3nt: TGTGCCAGCAGCGTAGTACCCGTCAATCGAGATACGCAGTATTTT
d_gene: .; len: 12; v_gene: TRBV2; abundance: .; j_gene: TRBJ2-3; CDR3aa: CASSLSRDTQYF; CDR3nt: TGTGCCAGCAGCCTATCGAGAGATACGCAGTATTTT
d_gene: .; len: 18; v_gene: TRBV4-1; abundance: .; j_gene: TRBJ2-3; CDR3aa: CASSQGLLARLRTDTQYF; CDR3nt: TGCGCCAGCAGCCAAGGTCTACTAGCAAGACTTCGCACAGATACGCAGTATTTT
d_gene: .; len: 13; v_gene: TRBV7-3; abundance: .; j_gene: TRBJ2-1; CDR3aa: CASSLGRNNEQFF; CDR3nt: TGTGCCAGCAGCTTGGGCAGAAACAATGAGCAGTTCTTC
d_gene: .; len: 13; v_gene: TRBV6-5; abundance: .; j_gene: TRBJ2-5; CDR3aa: CASSQQGLGTQYF; CDR3nt: TGTGCCAGCAGTCAGCAGGGGTTGGGGACCCAGTACTTC
d_gene: .; len: 15; v_gene: TRBV6-5; abundance: .; j_gene: TRBJ1-5; CDR3aa: CASCAGMGGNQPQHF; CDR3nt: TGTGCCAGCTGTGCAGGGATGGGAGGCAATCAGCCCCAGCATTTT
d_gene: TRBD2; len: 15; v_gene: TRBV5-1; abundance: once; j_gene: TRBJ2-1; CDR3aa: CASSSSGLVVHEQFF; CDR3nt: TGCGCCAGCAGCTCGTCGGGACTAGTAGTCCATGAGCAGTTCTTC
d_gene: .; len: 14; v_gene: TRBV7-3; abundance: .; j_gene: TRBJ2-1; CDR3aa: CASSLDLAASEQFF; CDR3nt: TGTGCCAGCAGCTTGGACCTCGCGGCGAGTGAGCAGTTCTTC
d_gene: .; len: 13; v_gene: TRBV10-1; abundance: .; j_gene: TRBJ2-5; CDR3aa: CASSEYLEETQYF; CDR3nt: TGCGCCAGCAGTGAGTACTTAGAAGAGACCCAGTACTTC